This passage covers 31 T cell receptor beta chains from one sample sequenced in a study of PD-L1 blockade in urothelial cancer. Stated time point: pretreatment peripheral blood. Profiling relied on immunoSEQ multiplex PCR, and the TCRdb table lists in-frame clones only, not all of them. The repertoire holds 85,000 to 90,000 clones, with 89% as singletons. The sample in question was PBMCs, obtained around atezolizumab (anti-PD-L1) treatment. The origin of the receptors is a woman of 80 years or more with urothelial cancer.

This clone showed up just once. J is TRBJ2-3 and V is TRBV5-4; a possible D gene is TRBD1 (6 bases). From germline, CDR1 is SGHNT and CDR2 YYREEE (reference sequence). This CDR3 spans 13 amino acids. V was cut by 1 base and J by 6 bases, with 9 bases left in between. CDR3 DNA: TGTGCCAGCAGCTTGAAGGGGGACGATACGCAGTATTTT. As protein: CASSLKGDDTQYF.

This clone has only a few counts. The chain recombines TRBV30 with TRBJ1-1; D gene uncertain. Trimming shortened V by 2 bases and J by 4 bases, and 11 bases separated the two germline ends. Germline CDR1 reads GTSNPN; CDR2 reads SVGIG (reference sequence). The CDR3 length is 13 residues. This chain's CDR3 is CAWSSWGGTEAFF. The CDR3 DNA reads TGTGCCTGGAGTTCGTGGGGAGGCACTGAAGCTTTCTTT.

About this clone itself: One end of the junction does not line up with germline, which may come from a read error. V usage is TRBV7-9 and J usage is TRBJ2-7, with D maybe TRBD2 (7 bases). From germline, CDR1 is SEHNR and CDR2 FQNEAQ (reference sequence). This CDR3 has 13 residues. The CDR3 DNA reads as TGTGCCAGCAGCAGCGGTCCGGGGGGCGCGGTGGCCTTC. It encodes CASSSGPGGAVAF.

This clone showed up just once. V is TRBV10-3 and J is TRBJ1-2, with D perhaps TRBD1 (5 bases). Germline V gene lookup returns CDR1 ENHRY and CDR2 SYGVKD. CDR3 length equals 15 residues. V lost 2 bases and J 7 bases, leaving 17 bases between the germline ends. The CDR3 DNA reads TGTGCCATCAGTGAGGGAAAGGCCGTCGGGGGTGGCTACACCTTC. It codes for CAISEGKAVGGGYTF.

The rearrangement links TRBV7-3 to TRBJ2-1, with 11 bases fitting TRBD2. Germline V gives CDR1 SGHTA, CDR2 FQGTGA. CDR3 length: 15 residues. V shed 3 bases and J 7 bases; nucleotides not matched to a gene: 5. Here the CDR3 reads CASSFRLAGTNEQFF. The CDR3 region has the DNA TGTGCCAGCAGCTTCCGACTAGCGGGAACGAATGAGCAGTTCTTC.

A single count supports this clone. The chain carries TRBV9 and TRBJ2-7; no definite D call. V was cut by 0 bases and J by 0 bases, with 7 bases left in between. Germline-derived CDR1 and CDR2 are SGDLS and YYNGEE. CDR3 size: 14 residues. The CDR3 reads CASSVGDTSYEQYF. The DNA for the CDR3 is TGTGCCAGCAGCGTAGGAGACACCTCCTACGAGCAGTACTTC. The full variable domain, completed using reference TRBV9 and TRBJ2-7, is DSGVTQTPKHLITATGQRVTLRCSPRSGDLSVYWYQQSLDQGLQFLIQYYNGEERAKGNILERFSAQQFPDLHSELNLSSLELGDSALYFCASSVGDTSYEQYFGPGTRLTVT.

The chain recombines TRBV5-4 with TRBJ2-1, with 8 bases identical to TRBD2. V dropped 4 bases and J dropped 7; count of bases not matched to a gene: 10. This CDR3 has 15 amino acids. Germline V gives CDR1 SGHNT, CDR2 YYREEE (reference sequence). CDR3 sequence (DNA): TGTGCCAGCAGCCCCGAGGCTAGCGGGTGGAATGAGCAGTTCTTC. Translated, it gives CASSPEASGWNEQFF.

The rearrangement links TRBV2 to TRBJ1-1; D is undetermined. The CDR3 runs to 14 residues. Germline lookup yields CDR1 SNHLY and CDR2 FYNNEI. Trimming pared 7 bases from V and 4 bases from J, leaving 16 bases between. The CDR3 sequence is CASNEYAGSTEAFF. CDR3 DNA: TGTGCCAGCAATGAGTATGCGGGGAGCACTGAAGCTTTCTTT.

The CDR3 reads CASSLNRAYEQYF. DNA of the CDR3: TGTGCCAGCAGCTTGAACAGGGCCTACGAGCAGTACTTC. The chain carries TRBV5-4 and TRBJ2-7; D perhaps matches TRBD1 (6 bases). V was cut by 1 base and J by 2 bases, with 7 bases left in between. The CDR3 length is 13 residues. Germline CDR1 SGHNT, CDR2 YYREEE (reference sequence).

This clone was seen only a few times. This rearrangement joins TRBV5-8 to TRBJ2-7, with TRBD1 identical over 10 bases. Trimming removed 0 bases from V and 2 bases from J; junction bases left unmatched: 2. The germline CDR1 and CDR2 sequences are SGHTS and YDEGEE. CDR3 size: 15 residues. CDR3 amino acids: CASSLAGTGAYEQYF. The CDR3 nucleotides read TGTGCCAGCAGCTTGGCCGGGACAGGGGCCTACGAGCAGTACTTC.

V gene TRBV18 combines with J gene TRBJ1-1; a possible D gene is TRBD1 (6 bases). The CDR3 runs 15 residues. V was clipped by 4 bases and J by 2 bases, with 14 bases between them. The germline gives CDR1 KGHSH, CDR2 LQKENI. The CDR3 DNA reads TGTGCCAGCTCACTTTTACAGGGTATAAACACTGAAGCTTTCTTT. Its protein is CASSLLQGINTEAFF.

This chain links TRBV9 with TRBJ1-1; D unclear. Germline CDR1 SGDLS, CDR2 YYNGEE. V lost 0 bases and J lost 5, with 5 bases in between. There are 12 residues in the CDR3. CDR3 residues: CASSVGGTEAFF. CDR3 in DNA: TGTGCCAGCAGCGTAGGAGGAACTGAAGCTTTCTTT.

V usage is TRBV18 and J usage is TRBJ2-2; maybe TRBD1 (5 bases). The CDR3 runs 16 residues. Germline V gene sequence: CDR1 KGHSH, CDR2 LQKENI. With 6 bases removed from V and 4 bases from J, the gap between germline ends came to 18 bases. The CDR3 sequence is CASSMVLTVLTGELFF. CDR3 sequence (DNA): TGTGCCAGCTCCATGGTGCTGACAGTACTCACCGGGGAGCTGTTTTTT.

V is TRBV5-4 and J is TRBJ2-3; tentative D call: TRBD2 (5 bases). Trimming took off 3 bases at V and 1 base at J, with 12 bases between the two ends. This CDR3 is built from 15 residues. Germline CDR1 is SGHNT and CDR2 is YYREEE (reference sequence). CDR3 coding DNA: TGTGCCAGCAGCTCGAAGCGGCTTCGCACAGATACGCAGTATTTT. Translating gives CASSSKRLRTDTQYF.

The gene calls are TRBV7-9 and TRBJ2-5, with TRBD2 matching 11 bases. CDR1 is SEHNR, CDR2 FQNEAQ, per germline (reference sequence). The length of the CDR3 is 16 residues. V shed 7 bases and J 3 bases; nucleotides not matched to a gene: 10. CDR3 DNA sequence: TGTGCCAGCACCTCGATTGAGACTAGCGGGGAAGAGACCCAGTACTTC. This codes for CASTSIETSGEETQYF.

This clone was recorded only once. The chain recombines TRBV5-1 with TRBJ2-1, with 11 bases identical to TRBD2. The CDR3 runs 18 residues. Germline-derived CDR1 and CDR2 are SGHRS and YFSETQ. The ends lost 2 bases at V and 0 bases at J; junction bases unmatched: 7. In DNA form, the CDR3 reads TGCGCCAGCAGCTTCCGGACTAGCGGGTCGAGCTCCTACAATGAGCAGTTCTTC. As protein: CASSFRTSGSSSYNEQFF.

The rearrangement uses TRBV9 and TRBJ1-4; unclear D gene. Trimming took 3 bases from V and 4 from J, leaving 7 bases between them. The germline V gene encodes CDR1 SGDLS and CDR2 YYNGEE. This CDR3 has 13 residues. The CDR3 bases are TGTGCCAGCAGCGGAGAGAATAATGAAAAACTGTTTTTT. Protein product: CASSGENNEKLFF. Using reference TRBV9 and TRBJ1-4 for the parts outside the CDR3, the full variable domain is DSGVTQTPKHLITATGQRVTLRCSPRSGDLSVYWYQQSLDQGLQFLIQYYNGEERAKGNILERFSAQQFPDLHSELNLSSLELGDSALYFCASSGENNEKLFFGSGTQLSVL.

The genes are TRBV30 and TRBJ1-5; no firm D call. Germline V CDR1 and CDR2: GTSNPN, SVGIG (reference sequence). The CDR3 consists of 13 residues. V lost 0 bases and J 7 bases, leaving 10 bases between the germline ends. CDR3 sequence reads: CAWSVRDTQPQHF. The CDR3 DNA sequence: TGTGCCTGGAGTGTTCGGGATACGCAGCCCCAGCATTTT. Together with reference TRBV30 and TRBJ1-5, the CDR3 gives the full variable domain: SQTIHQWPATLVQPVGSPLSLECTVEGTSNPNLYWYRQAAGRGLQLLFYSVGIGQISSEVPQNLSASRPQDRQFILSSKKLLLSDSGFYLCAWSVRDTQPQHFGDGTRLSIL.

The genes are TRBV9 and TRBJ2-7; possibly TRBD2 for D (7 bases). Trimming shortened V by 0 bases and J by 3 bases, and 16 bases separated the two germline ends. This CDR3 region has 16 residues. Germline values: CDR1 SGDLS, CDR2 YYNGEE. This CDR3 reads CASSVGGGLADYEQYF. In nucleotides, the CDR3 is TGTGCCAGCAGCGTAGGAGGGGGGCTAGCGGACTACGAGCAGTACTTC.

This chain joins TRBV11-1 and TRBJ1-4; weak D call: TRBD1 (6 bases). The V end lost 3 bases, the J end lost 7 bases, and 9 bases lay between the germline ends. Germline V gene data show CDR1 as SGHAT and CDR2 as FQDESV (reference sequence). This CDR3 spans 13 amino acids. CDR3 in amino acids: CASSFTGSEKLFF. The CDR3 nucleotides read TGTGCCAGCAGCTTCACAGGGTCTGAAAAACTGTTTTTT.

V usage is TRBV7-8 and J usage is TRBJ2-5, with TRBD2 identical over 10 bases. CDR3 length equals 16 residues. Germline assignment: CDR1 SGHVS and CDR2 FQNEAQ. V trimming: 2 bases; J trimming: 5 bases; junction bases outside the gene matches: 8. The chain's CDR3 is CASSLRSGRARETQYF. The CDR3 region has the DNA TGTGCCAGCAGCTTAAGGAGCGGGAGGGCCCGGGAGACCCAGTACTTC.

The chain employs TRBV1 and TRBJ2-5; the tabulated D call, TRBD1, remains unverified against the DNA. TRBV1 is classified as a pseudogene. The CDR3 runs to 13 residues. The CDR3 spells CTSSQACQETQYF. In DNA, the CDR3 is TGCACCAGCAGCCAAGCATGCCAAGAGACCCAGTACTTC.

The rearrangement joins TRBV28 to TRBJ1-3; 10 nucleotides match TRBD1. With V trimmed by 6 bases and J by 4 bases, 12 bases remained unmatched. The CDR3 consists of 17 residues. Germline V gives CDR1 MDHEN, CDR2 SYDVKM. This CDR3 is CASRETGTGVGGNTIYF. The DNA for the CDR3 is TGTGCCAGCAGAGAGACCGGGACAGGGGTTGGGGGAAACACCATATATTTT.

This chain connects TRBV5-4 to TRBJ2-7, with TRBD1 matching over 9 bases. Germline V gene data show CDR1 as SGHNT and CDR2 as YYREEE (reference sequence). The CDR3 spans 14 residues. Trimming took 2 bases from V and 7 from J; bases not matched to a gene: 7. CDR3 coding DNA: TGTGCCAGCAGCTTCCAGGACAGGGGAAATGAGCAGTACTTC. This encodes CASSFQDRGNEQYF.

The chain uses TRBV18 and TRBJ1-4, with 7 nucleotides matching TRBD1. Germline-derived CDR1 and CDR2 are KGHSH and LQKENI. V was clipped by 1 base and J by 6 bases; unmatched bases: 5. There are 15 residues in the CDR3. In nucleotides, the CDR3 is TGTGCCAGCTCACCACGGACAGGAGGAGATGAAAAACTGTTTTTT. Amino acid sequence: CASSPRTGGDEKLFF.

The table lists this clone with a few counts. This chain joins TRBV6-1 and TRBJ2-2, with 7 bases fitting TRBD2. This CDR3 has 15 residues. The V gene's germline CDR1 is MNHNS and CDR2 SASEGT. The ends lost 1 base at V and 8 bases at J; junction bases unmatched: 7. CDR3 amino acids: CASSEVSRGRGELFF. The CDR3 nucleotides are TGTGCCAGCAGTGAAGTTTCGCGGGGGAGGGGGGAGCTGTTTTTT.

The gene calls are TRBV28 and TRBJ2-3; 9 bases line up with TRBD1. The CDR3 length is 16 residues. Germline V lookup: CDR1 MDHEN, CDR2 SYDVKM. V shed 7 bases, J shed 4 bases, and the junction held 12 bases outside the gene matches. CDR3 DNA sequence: TGTGCCAGCACCGATACCGCGGGACAGGGACCAGATACGCAGTATTTT. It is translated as CASTDTAGQGPDTQYF.

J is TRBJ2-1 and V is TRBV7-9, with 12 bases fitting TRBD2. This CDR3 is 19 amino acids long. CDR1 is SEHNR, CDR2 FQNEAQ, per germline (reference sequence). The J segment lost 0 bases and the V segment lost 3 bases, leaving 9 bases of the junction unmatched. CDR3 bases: TGTGCCAGCAGCTTCCCGGCTAGCGGGAGGGGAAGCTCCTACAATGAGCAGTTCTTC. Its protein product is CASSFPASGRGSSYNEQFF.

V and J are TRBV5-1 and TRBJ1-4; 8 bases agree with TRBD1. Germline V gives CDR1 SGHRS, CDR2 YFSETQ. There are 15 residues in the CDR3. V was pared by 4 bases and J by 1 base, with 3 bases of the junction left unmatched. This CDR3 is CASSLTGGTNEKLFF. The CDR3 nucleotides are TGCGCCAGCAGCCTTACAGGGGGAACTAATGAAAAACTGTTTTTT. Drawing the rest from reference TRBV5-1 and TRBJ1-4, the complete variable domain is KAGVTQTPRYLIKTRGQQVTLSCSPISGHRSVSWYQQTPGQGLQFLFEYFSETQRNKGNFPGRFSGRQFSNSRSEMNVSTLELGDSALYLCASSLTGGTNEKLFFGSGTQLSVL.

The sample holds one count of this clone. This chain's CDR3 is CASGRQGLYNEQFF. The CDR3 nucleotides are TGTGCTAGTGGTCGGCAGGGACTCTACAATGAGCAGTTCTTC. This sequence joins TRBV12-5 and TRBJ2-1; weak D call: TRBD2 (6 bases). Germline V CDR1 and CDR2: LGHNT, FRNRAP. V gave up 5 bases and J gave up 3 bases, with 11 bases separating them. This CDR3 is built from 14 residues.

The CDR3 DNA sequence: TGTGCCAGCAACAATCTTGGGACAGCAAGGAGCTACACCTTC. Its translation is CASNNLGTARSYTF. This chain joins TRBV5-4 and TRBJ1-2, with 7 positions matching TRBD1. Germline lookup yields CDR1 SGHNT and CDR2 YYREEE (reference sequence). Losses at the gene ends were 6 bases for V and 9 bases for J; bases not matched to a gene: 14. The CDR3 loop spans 14 amino acids.